The rows below give T cell receptor beta chains drawn from one sample of a study of T-cell reconstitution after alpha-beta-depleted transplantation in children. MiXCR, applied by TCRdb to the PCR reads, yields one record per CDR3 protein. The sample includes about 980,000 distinct CDR3 sequences, roughly 29% of them seen just once. The sample in question was PBMCs, mostly from graft donor cells, obtained 360 days after TCRalphabeta/CD19-depleted stem cell transplant. These receptors were taken from a boy under two years old who had a stem cell transplant for SCID, so the T cells may come from the graft donor. The CDR3 runs from the conserved cysteine through the conserved F or W. D genes are given only for firm matches. Clone size, where shown, is once, few, many, or a class for clones that have expanded.

D | size | J | V | CDR3 | DNA
TRBD1 | few | TRBJ2-7 | TRBV20-1 | CSALRRQGSYEQYF | TGCAGTGCACTCCGGCGACAGGGTAGCTACGAGCAGTACTTC
TRBD2 | NA | TRBJ2-5 | TRBV9 | CASTLAGGPQETQYF | TGTGCCAGCACCCTAGCGGGGGGGCCCCAAGAGACCCAGTACTTC
NA | NA | TRBJ2-1 | TRBV29-1 | CSVVRYNEQFF | TGCAGCGTTGTCAGATACAATGAGCAGTTCTTC
TRBD2 | NA | TRBJ2-5 | TRBV6-1 | CASTPPGGRETQYF | TGTGCCAGCACCCCTCCGGGGGGTCGAGAGACCCAGTACTTC
NA | NA | TRBJ2-2 | TRBV6-1 | CASRRVSTGELFF | TGTGCCAGCAGGCGTGTGTCAACCGGGGAGCTGTTTTTT
NA | many | TRBJ2-2 | TRBV7-3 | CASSLMVGAGSGELFF | TGTGCCAGCAGCTTAATGGTGGGGGCCGGTTCCGGGGAGCTGTTTTTT
TRBD1 | NA | TRBJ1-6 | TRBV12-3/TRBV12-4 | CASSSQTGFGSNSPLHF | TGTGCCAGCAGTTCCCAGACAGGGTTCGGAAGTAATTCACCCCTCCACTTT
TRBD2 | NA | TRBJ2-7 | TRBV7-9 | CASSLSGQRGVEQYF | TGTGCCAGCAGCTTGTCGGGACAGCGGGGGGTCGAGCAGTACTTC
NA | few | TRBJ2-1 | TRBV13 | CASQDLHNEQFF | TGTGCCAGCCAGGACCTCCACAATGAGCAGTTCTTC
NA | few | TRBJ1-2 | TRBV10-3 | CAISEVLGQGETF | TGTGCCATCAGTGAGGTATTGGGACAAGGTGAAACCTTC
TRBD1 | few | TRBJ2-5 | TRBV27 | CASRNTRTGQETQYF | TGTGCCAGCAGAAACACTAGGACAGGGCAAGAGACCCAGTACTTC
NA | NA | TRBJ2-7 | TRBV7-9 | CASSLAPAPMKQYF | TGTGCCAGCAGCTTAGCTCCGGCCCCTATGAAGCAGTACTTC
NA | once | TRBJ1-1 | TRBV5-1 | CASSLSDRMNTEAFF | TGCGCCAGCAGCTTGTCTGACAGAATGAACACTGAAGCTTTCTTT
NA | few | TRBJ2-1 | TRBV4-3 | CASSLLEGNEQFF | TGCGCCAGCAGCCTCCTTGAAGGGAATGAGCAGTTCTTC
TRBD1 | few | TRBJ2-5 | TRBV24-1 | CAIAGTGYGETQYF | TGTGCCATCGCCGGGACAGGGTATGGGGAGACCCAGTACTTC
NA | NA | TRBJ1-1 | TRBV18 | CASSPLGIYKGLNTEAFF | TGTGCCAGCTCACCATTGGGAATCTATAAGGGGCTGAACACTGAAGCTTTCTTT
TRBD1 | NA | TRBJ2-7 | TRBV5-1 | CASSRDRTTYEQYF | TGCGCCAGCAGCCGGGACAGGACGACATACGAGCAGTACTTC
NA | NA | TRBJ2-5 | TRBV12-3/TRBV12-4 | CASSSTSGTQYF | TGTGCCAGCAGTTCTACCTCGGGGACCCAGTACTTC
TRBD2 | NA | TRBJ2-1 | TRBV24-1 | CATSDAGGGSSYNEQFF | TGTGCCACCAGTGATGCGGGGGGCGGGAGCTCCTACAATGAGCAGTTCTTC
NA | NA | TRBJ2-1 | TRBV7-6 | CASSLAGVQFF | TGTGCCAGCAGCTTAGCGGGGGTGCAGTTCTTC
NA | NA | TRBJ2-5 | TRBV5-1 | CASSLVPSGGTIQETQYF | TGCGCCAGCAGCTTGGTCCCTAGCGGAGGGACAATCCAAGAGACCCAGTACTTC
TRBD1 | NA | TRBJ2-2 | TRBV24-1 | CATSDFTQGAGELFF | TGTGCCACCAGTGATTTTACCCAGGGGGCCGGGGAGCTGTTTTTT
TRBD2 | many | TRBJ2-1 | TRBV4-2 | CASSPAGGEQFF | TGTGCCAGCAGCCCCGCGGGGGGGGAGCAGTTCTTC
NA | NA | TRBJ1-1 | TRBV29-1 | CSVGLAGDTEAFF | TGCAGCGTTGGCCTGGCGGGGGACACTGAAGCTTTCTTT
NA | NA | TRBJ1-5 | TRBV4-2 | CASSLIGLIGEPQHF | TGTGCCAGCAGCCTTATCGGACTGATCGGGGAGCCCCAGCATTTT
NA | few | TRBJ2-1 | TRBV20-1 | CSARDTNYNEQFF | TGCAGTGCTAGAGATACTAATTACAATGAGCAGTTCTTC
NA | few | TRBJ2-1 | TRBV7-2 | CASSLRGGAFDEQFF | TGTGCCAGCAGCTTAAGAGGGGGGGCTTTCGATGAGCAGTTCTTC
TRBD2 | few | TRBJ2-1 | TRBV9 | CASNQAGDNYNEQFF | TGTGCCAGCAACCAAGCGGGGGACAACTACAATGAGCAGTTCTTC
NA | NA | TRBJ2-5 | TRBV5-1 | CASSRDTLTETQYF | TGCGCCAGCAGCCGGGACACCCTAACGGAGACCCAGTACTTC
TRBD1 | NA | TRBJ1-6 | TRBV5-1 | CASSSWTGVDNSPLHF | TGCGCCAGCAGCTCCTGGACAGGGGTAGATAATTCACCCCTCCACTTT
TRBD1 | NA | TRBJ2-1 | TRBV4-2 | CASSPRTGNLYPYNEQFF | TGTGCCAGCAGCCCCCGGACAGGGAATTTGTACCCTTACAATGAGCAGTTCTTC
TRBD2 | NA | TRBJ2-1 | TRBV25-1 | CASSESLPMRERARDEQFF | TGTGCCAGCAGTGAATCCCTTCCCATGCGGGAGAGGGCTAGGGATGAGCAGTTCTTC
NA | NA | TRBJ1-1 | TRBV20-1 | CSAAKNRRVTEAFF | TGCAGTGCGGCCAAGAACCGGAGGGTTACTGAAGCTTTCTTT
NA | few | TRBJ1-1 | TRBV7-9 | CASSLQRVEAFF | TGTGCCAGCAGCTTACAACGAGTGGAAGCTTTCTTT
NA | few | TRBJ2-1 | TRBV5-6 | CASSSGETANEQFF | TGTGCCAGCAGCTCGGGGGAAACTGCCAATGAGCAGTTCTTC
NA | NA | TRBJ2-5 | TRBV20-1 | CSARGGGYRETQYF | TGCAGTGCTAGAGGAGGGGGGTATAGGGAGACCCAGTACTTC
TRBD1 | NA | TRBJ2-7 | TRBV12-3/TRBV12-4 | CASRPRTGQTYEQYF | TGTGCCAGCAGACCCCGGACAGGGCAAACCTACGAGCAGTACTTC
NA | NA | TRBJ2-3 | TRBV10-3 | CAIMRDGADTQYF | TGTGCCATCATGCGAGACGGGGCAGATACGCAGTATTTT
NA | few | TRBJ1-1 | TRBV6-1 | CASSAAFLHTEAFF | TGTGCCAGCAGTGCCGCGTTCCTGCACACTGAAGCTTTCTTT
TRBD2 | few | TRBJ2-3 | TRBV7-9 | CASSWGTSGVTDTQYF | TGTGCCAGCAGCTGGGGGACTAGCGGGGTCACAGATACGCAGTATTTT
NA | few | TRBJ2-3 | TRBV5-1 | CASSASGFTDTQYF | TGCGCCAGCAGCGCATCAGGGTTCACAGATACGCAGTATTTT
TRBD1 | NA | TRBJ1-2 | TRBV29-1 | CSVGPQGANYGYTF | TGCAGCGTTGGTCCGCAGGGGGCTAACTATGGCTACACCTTC
TRBD1 | NA | TRBJ1-2 | TRBV4-1 | CASSPSKGQGYNGYTF | TGCGCCAGCAGTCCCTCGAAAGGACAGGGCTATAATGGCTACACCTTC
TRBD2 | NA | TRBJ2-3 | TRBV28 | CASTFSGGADTQYF | TGTGCCAGCACCTTTAGCGGGGGGGCTGATACGCAGTATTTT